Below are 15 T cell receptor beta chains sequenced from a single sample in a study of shared clonotypes between healthy human individuals. Clones were read by immunoSEQ multiplex PCR, and TCRdb kept only the in-frame ones, dropping some. The sample records millions of clones, approximately 94% being singletons. Sample: naive CD4+ T cells sorted from blood. Subset in this sample: CD45RA+ positively selected. The receptors shown here come from a man between 18 and 29 years old in good health.

This rearrangement joins TRBV5-6 to TRBJ1-1, with 9 bases aligning to TRBD1. With V trimmed by 9 bases and J by 2 bases, 11 bases remained unmatched. The CDR3 is made up of 15 amino acids. Germline V gene data show CDR1 as SGHDT and CDR2 as YYEEEE. The CDR3 coding sequence is TGTGCCACCTACAGGGGGCGCTTACTAAACACTGAAGCTTTCTTT. Protein product: CATYRGRLLNTEAFF.

The chain combines TRBV28 with TRBJ2-7; D is perhaps TRBD1 (6 bases). This CDR3 region has 13 residues. The germline V gene encodes CDR1 MDHEN and CDR2 SYDVKM. Trimming took 6 bases from V and 1 from J, leaving 10 bases between them. The CDR3 DNA is TGTGCCAGCAGCCCCGACAGGTCCTACGAGCAGTACTTC. This translates into CASSPDRSYEQYF.

This clone has a single count. The V and J genes are TRBV6-1 and TRBJ2-1; TRBD2 agrees at 11 bases. This CDR3 is 15 amino acids long. The junction had 14 bases not matched to a gene; V was cut back by 7 bases and J by 12 bases. The germline V gene has CDR1 MNHNS and CDR2 SASEGT. The CDR3 sequence is CASTHSSGGLLWQFF. The CDR3 DNA follows: TGTGCCAGCACACACTCTAGCGGGGGGCTTCTATGGCAGTTCTTC.

J is TRBJ1-1 and V is TRBV6-1; 7 nucleotides match TRBD1. This CDR3 is 17 amino acids long. V trimming: 3 bases; J trimming: 1 base; junction bases outside the gene matches: 11. Germline V gene lookup returns CDR1 MNHNS and CDR2 SASEGT. CDR3 residues: CASSDPTQGGSNTEAFF. In nucleotides, the CDR3 is TGTGCCAGCAGTGACCCGACCCAGGGGGGATCGAACACTGAAGCTTTCTTT.

This chain uses TRBV27 with TRBJ2-7; tentative D call: TRBD2 (6 bases). V lost 8 bases and J 6 bases, leaving 14 bases between the germline ends. Germline-derived CDR1 and CDR2 are MNHEY and SMNVEV (reference sequence). This CDR3 comprises 12 residues. CDR3 loop: CASHGDSREQYF. CDR3 nucleotide sequence: TGTGCCAGCCACGGGGACTCCCGCGAGCAGTACTTC.

This chain joins TRBV28 and TRBJ1-4, with D unresolved. With 5 bases removed from V and 0 bases from J, the gap between germline ends came to 10 bases. The CDR3 is made up of 15 amino acids. CDR1 and CDR2 from the germline V gene are MDHEN and SYDVKM. DNA for the CDR3: TGTGCCAGCAGTGGGGAAGTGACAACTAATGAAAAACTGTTTTTT. This translates into CASSGEVTTNEKLFF.

The gene calls are TRBV28 and TRBJ2-5, with 11 bases lining up with TRBD2. Germline trimming cut 3 bases from V and 3 bases from J; bases unmatched to any gene: 6. Germline CDR1 and CDR2: MDHEN and SYDVKM. The CDR3 is made up of 16 amino acids. The CDR3 nucleotides read TGTGCCAGCAGTTTCTTGGCTAGCGGGGGGAAAGAGACCCAGTACTTC. This codes for CASSFLASGGKETQYF.

V and J are TRBV18 and TRBJ2-2; tentative D call: TRBD2 (6 bases). The CDR3 is 14 amino acids. Germline CDR1 and CDR2: KGHSH and LQKENI. V was cut by 2 bases and J by 7 bases, with 11 bases left in between. The CDR3 nucleotides read TGTGCCAGCTCACCAGATCTAGCGATCGGGGAGCTGTTTTTT. Protein: CASSPDLAIGELFF.

The count of this clone is one. The DNA for the CDR3 is TGTGCCAGCCTTCAGACAGCGAACACCGGGGAGCTGTTTTTT. Encoded protein: CASLQTANTGELFF. This chain joins TRBV6-5 and TRBJ2-2; the D gene is possibly TRBD1 (5 bases). The V end lost 8 bases, the J end lost 0 bases, and 10 bases lay between the germline ends. Germline CDR1 and CDR2: MNHEY and SVGAGI. The CDR3 covers 14 residues.

This sequence joins TRBV5-5 and TRBJ2-1, with D possibly being TRBD2 (6 bases). The V and J ends lost 4 bases and 4 bases respectively, with 15 bases between them. Per germline, CDR1 SGHKS and CDR2 YYEKEE (reference sequence). CDR3 length: 15 amino acids. The DNA for the CDR3 is TGTGCCAGCAGCCCAGCGGGTAGAGGGTACAATGAGCAGTTCTTC. As protein: CASSPAGRGYNEQFF.

As concerns this clone: Distinct nucleotide sequences in the sample also encode this CDR3. The chain has TRBV4-1 and TRBJ1-1, with no clear D. Trimming took off 3 bases at V and 0 bases at J, with 8 bases between the two ends. CDR3 size: 14 residues. The V gene's germline CDR1 is MGHRA and CDR2 YSYEKL. Here the CDR3 reads CASSQGTVNTEAFF. CDR3 DNA: TGCGCCAGCAGCCAGGGTACAGTGAACACTGAAGCTTTCTTT.

The chain employs TRBV2 and TRBJ2-1, with D hard to call. Per the germline V gene, CDR1 is SNHLY and CDR2 is FYNNEI. V lost 1 base and J lost 6, with 10 bases in between. This CDR3 contains 14 residues. The CDR3 sequence is CASSEEDFVNEQFF. The DNA for the CDR3 is TGTGCCAGCAGTGAAGAAGATTTCGTCAATGAGCAGTTCTTC.

This clone appeared a few times. V and J are TRBV7-9 and TRBJ1-5; 7 nucleotides match TRBD1. Germline CDR1 SEHNR, CDR2 FQNEAQ (reference sequence). V trimming: 5 bases; J trimming: 4 bases; junction bases outside the gene matches: 2. The CDR3 extends over 13 amino acids. The CDR3 DNA reads TGTGCCAGCAGCGCGACAGGGAATCAGCCCCAGCATTTT. As protein: CASSATGNQPQHF.

The V call is TRBV6-1, the J call TRBJ2-7; TRBD1 agrees at 11 bases. The CDR3 consists of 15 residues. Germline V gives CDR1 MNHNS, CDR2 SASEGT. J gave up 4 bases and V 6 bases, and 8 bases lay outside the gene matches. CDR3 sequence reads: CASRAGQGGYYEQYF. The CDR3, as DNA: TGTGCCAGCAGGGCGGGACAGGGGGGTTATTACGAGCAGTACTTC.

CDR3 amino acids: CASSFGQGTKTQYF. CDR3 in DNA: TGTGCCAGCAGTTTCGGACAGGGGACGAAGACCCAGTACTTC. The chain combines TRBV6-5 with TRBJ2-5; 9 positions agree with TRBD1. The CDR3 has 14 residues. Germline lookup yields CDR1 MNHEY and CDR2 SVGAGI. Trimming at V came to 4 bases and at J to 6 bases, leaving 6 bases not matched to a gene.